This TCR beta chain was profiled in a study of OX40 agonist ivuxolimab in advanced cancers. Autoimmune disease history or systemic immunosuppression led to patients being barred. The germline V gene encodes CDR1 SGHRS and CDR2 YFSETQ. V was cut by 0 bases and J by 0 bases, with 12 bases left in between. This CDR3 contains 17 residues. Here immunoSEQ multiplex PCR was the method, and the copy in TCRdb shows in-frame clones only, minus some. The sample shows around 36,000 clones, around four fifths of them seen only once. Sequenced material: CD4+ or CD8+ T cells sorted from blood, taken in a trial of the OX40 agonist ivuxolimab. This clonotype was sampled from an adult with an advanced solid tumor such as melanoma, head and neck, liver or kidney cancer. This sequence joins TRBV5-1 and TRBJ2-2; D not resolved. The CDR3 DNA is TGCGCCAGCAGCTTGGCTACAGTAAGTCCGAACACCGGGGAGCTGTTTTTT. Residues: CASSLATVSPNTGELFF.